The TCR beta chain under discussion was sequenced for a study of T cell responses to AZD1222 COVID-19 vaccine. Some clones are missing from TCRdb's copy, which holds only in-frame ones; the method was immunoSEQ multiplex PCR. The sample yields roughly 130,000 clones, around 94% seen once. Whole-study results and caveats: In all cases, repertoires were sampled only after the peak T cell response. Two AZD1222 administrations were followed by greater Spike-specific TCR breadth and depth. Females made up more of the donors, who were largely white British, and clonal diversity may have come out too low.

In regard to this clone: Its antigen is not identified.

Trimming stripped 8 bases from V and 0 bases from J, with 17 bases between. Germline V gene data show CDR1 as MNHNY and CDR2 as SVGAGI (reference sequence). The CDR3 covers 16 residues. The sample was peripheral blood, taken on day 0 of AZD1222 vaccination. This TCR derives from an adult in good health. The gene calls are TRBV6-6 and TRBJ1-5, with TRBD1 as a possible D gene (5 bases). The CDR3 DNA follows: TGTGCCAGCCAAAATGGTGGACACATTAGCAATCAGCCCCAGCATTTT. It yields the protein CASQNGGHISNQPQHF.